A single sample gave rise to the 4 T cell receptor beta chains below, sequenced in a study of cytotoxic CD8 clonotypes in ibrutinib-treated CLL. Repertoires were generated with immunoSEQ multiplex PCR, while TCRdb's copy carries only in-frame clones and drops some. The sample has 52,000 or so clones; approximately 54% are singletons. The sample consisted of PBMCs, taken at disease progression, from a patient treated with ibrutinib. The receptors were sampled from a human donor with chronic lymphocytic leukemia.

V is TRBV6-5 and J is TRBJ2-7; 8 bases match TRBD1. V dropped 10 bases and J dropped 7; count of bases not matched to a gene: 15. The CDR3 spans 14 residues. Per the germline V gene, CDR1 is MNHEY and CDR2 is SVGAGI. The CDR3 loop is CATSSLQGASEQYF. The CDR3 coding sequence is TGTGCCACCAGCAGTCTCCAGGGGGCAAGTGAGCAGTACTTC.

CDR3 sequence (DNA): TGTGCCACCAAAGCCGGGACTAGCGTCGCCGGGGAGCTGTTTTTT. This codes for CATKAGTSVAGELFF. V gene TRBV7-3 combines with J gene TRBJ2-2; 10 bases align to TRBD2. The CDR3 consists of 15 residues. Germline V gene data show CDR1 as SGHTA and CDR2 as FQGTGA. Losses at the gene ends were 10 bases for V and 6 bases for J; bases not matched to a gene: 11.

This sequence joins TRBV6-5 and TRBJ2-1, with a weak D call TRBD2 (6 bases). The V gene lost 7 bases and the J gene lost 7 bases, with 17 bases spanning the gap. The CDR3 is 14 residues long. The germline V gene has CDR1 MNHEY and CDR2 SVGAGI. CDR3 nucleotide sequence: TGTGCCAGCAACGCCGGTACTAGCATAAATGAGCAGTTCTTC. Protein product: CASNAGTSINEQFF.

V and J are TRBV27 and TRBJ2-3, with unresolved D. Trimming shortened V by 7 bases and J by 1 base, and 12 bases separated the two germline ends. This CDR3 region has 14 residues. CDR1 MNHEY and CDR2 SMNVEV come from the germline V gene (reference sequence). The CDR3 DNA reads TGTGCCAGCACCCTTGGAGCCGGCACAGATACGCAGTATTTT. This gives the protein CASTLGAGTDTQYF.